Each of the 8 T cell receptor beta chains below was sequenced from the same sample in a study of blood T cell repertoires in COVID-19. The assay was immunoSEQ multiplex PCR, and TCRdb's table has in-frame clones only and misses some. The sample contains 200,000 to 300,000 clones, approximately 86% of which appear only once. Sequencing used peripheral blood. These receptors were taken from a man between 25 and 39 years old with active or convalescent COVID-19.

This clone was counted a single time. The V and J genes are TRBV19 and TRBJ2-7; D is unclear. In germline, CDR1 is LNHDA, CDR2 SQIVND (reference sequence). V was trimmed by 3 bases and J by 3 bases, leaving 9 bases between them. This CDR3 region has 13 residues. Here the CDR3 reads CASSIGSLYEQYF. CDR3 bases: TGTGCCAGTAGTATTGGCAGTCTCTACGAGCAGTACTTC.

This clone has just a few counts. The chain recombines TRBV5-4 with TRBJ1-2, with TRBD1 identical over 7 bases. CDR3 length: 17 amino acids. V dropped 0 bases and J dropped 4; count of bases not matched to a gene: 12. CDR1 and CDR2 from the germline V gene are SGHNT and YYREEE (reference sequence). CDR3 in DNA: TGTGCCAGCAGCTTGGCCCTAGACAGGGCAAGTATCTATGGCTACACCTTC. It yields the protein CASSLALDRASIYGYTF.

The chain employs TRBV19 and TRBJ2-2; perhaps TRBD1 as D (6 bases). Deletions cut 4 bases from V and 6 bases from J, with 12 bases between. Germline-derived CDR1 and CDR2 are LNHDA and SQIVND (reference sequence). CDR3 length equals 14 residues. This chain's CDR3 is CASSTGTIAGELFF. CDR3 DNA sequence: TGTGCCAGTAGTACCGGGACAATTGCCGGGGAGCTGTTTTTT.

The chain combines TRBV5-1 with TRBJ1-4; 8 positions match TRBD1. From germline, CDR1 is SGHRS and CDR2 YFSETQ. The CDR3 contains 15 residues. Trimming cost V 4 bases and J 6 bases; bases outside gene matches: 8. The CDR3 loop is CASSLTTGDDEKLFF. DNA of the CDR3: TGCGCCAGCAGCCTAACGACAGGGGACGATGAAAAACTGTTTTTT.

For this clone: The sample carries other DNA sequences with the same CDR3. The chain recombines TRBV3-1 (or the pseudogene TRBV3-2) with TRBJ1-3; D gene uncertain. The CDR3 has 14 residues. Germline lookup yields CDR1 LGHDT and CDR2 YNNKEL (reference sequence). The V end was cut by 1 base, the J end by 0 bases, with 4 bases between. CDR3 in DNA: TGTGCCAGCAGCCAAGGGAGCTCTGGAAACACCATATATTTT. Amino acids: CASSQGSSGNTIYF.

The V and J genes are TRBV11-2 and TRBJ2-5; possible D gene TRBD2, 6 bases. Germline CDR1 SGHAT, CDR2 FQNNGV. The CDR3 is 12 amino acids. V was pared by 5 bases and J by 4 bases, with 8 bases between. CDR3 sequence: CASSRDSETQYF. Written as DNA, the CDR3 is TGTGCCAGCAGCCGGGACTCAGAGACCCAGTACTTC.

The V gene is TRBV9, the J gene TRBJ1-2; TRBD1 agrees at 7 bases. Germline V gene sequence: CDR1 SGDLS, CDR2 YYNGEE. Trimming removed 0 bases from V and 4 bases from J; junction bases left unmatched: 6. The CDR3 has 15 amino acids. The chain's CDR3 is CASSVGTGTIYGYTF. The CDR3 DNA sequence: TGTGCCAGCAGCGTAGGGACAGGTACGATCTATGGCTACACCTTC.

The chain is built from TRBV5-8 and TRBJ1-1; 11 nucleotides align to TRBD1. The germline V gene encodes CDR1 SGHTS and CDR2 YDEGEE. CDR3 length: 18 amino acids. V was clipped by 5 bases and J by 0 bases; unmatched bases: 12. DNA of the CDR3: TGTGCCAGCAGACGAGGACAGGGGGCTTTTTCTATGAACACTGAAGCTTTCTTT. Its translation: CASRRGQGAFSMNTEAFF.